What follows is one TCR beta chain and its context. Antigen unknown. The sample is drawn from a study of beta chain features in type 1 diabetes. General study points: In every one of the four CD4+ subsets, TCRB CDR3s were moderately but significantly shorter in Type 1 diabetes patients.

Germline assignment: CDR1 MGHRA and CDR2 YSYEKL. The CDR3 consists of 14 residues. The junction had 4 bases not matched to a gene; V was cut back by 3 bases and J by 5 bases. All of the isolated RNA was reverse transcribed, so expressed TCRB transcripts were sequenced. TCRdb's copy holds only in-frame clones and misses some; the assay was immunoSEQ multiplex PCR. The sample gives more than 50,000 clones, approximately 59% of which show up once; about 2.2% is in the top ten. The receptor comes from a woman under 30 in good health. The sample consisted of Tregs from blood. The V call is TRBV4-1, the J call TRBJ1-2; 9 bases are shared with TRBD1. CDR3 sequence reads: CASSQGQGPYGYTF. CDR3 sequence (DNA): TGCGCCAGCAGCCAGGGACAGGGCCCTTATGGCTACACCTTC.